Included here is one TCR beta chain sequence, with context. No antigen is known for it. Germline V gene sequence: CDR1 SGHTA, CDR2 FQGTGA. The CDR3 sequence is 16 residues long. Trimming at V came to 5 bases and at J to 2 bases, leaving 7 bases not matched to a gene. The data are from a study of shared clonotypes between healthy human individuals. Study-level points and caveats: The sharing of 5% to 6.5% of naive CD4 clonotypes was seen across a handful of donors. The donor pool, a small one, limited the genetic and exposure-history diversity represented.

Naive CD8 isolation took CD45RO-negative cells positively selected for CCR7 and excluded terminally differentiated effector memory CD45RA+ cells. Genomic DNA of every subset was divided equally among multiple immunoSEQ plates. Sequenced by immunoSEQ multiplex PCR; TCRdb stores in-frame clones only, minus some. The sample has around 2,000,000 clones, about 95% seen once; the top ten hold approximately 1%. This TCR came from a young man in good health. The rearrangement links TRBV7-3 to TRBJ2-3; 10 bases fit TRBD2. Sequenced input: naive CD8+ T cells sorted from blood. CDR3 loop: CASSTLAGANTDTQYF. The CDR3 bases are TGTGCCAGCAGCACTCTAGCGGGGGCAAACACAGATACGCAGTATTTT.